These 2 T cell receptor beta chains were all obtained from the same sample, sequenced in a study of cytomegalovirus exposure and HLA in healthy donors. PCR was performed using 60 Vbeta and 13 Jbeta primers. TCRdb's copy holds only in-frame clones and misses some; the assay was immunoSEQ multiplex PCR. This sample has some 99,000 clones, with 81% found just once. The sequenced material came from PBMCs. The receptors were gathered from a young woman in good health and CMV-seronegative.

The CDR3 bases are TGTGCCAGCAGTGAAGTTCCTAGCGGGAGCTACGAGCAGTACTTC. This codes for CASSEVPSGSYEQYF. This chain uses TRBV2 with TRBJ2-7; 10 bases align to TRBD2. The CDR3 runs to 15 residues. Germline CDR1 and CDR2: SNHLY and FYNNEI. V lost 1 base and J lost 3; bases outside the gene matches: 3.

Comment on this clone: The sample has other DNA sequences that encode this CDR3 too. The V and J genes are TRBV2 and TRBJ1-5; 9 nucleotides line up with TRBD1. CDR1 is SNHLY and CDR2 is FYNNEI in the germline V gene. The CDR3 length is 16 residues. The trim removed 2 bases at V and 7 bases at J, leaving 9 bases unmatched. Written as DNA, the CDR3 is TGTGCCAGCAGTGAAAGGGGACAGGGAAAAGGGCAGCCCCAGCATTTT. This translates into CASSERGQGKGQPQHF.